The clone carrying this TCR beta chain turned up a few times. Antigen unknown. The data belong to a study of blood T cells in healthy people across ages. The study, taken as a whole, reports: With unsorted PBMCs, a conclusive comparison of naive versus antigen-experienced cells was not possible.

Each donor was a healthy Caucasian individual from Russia, aged about 6 to 90. Extractions gave at least 5.5 micrograms of total RNA per sample. Primed by a sample-barcoded 5' primer and a J-beta primer mix, a second PCR proceeded for about 7 to 12 cycles. TCRdb fed the 5' RACE reads into MiXCR, producing one record per CDR3 protein. The repertoire holds hundreds of thousands of distinct CDR3 sequences, with roughly half as singletons. The CDR3 sequence is 15 residues long. Germline-derived CDR1 and CDR2 are SGHKS and YYEKEE (reference sequence). The V gene lost 3 bases and the J gene lost 0 bases, with 12 bases spanning the gap.

V usage is TRBV5-5 and J usage is TRBJ1-1, with a tentative D call TRBD1 (5 bases). Source material: blood. The receptor comes from a woman aged 80 or over in good health. CDR3: CASSYPGLVNTEAFF. The CDR3 DNA is TGTGCCAGCAGCTATCCGGGACTGGTGAACACTGAAGCTTTCTTT.